The rows below give T cell receptor beta chains drawn from one sample of a study of blood T cell repertoires in COVID-19. Sequencing used immunoSEQ multiplex PCR; TCRdb keeps in-frame clones, though not all of them. The sample carries tens of thousands of clones, approximately 91% recorded once. The sequencing input was peripheral blood. The origin of the receptors is a man aged 55-75 years with acute or convalescent COVID-19. The CDR3 runs from the conserved cysteine through the conserved F or W. The D gene is left open where the match is weak. Clone size is stated in some rows and not others, as once, few, many or a class when expanded.

TRBV2	TRBJ2-5	-	TRBD2	CASRATTLAAQETQYF	TGTGCCAGCAGAGCTACTACCCTAGCGGCACAAGAGACCCAGTACTTC
TRBV7-2	TRBJ2-1	-	-	CASSLGQTSYNEQFF	TGTGCCAGCAGCTTAGGACAGACCTCCTACAATGAGCAGTTCTTC
TRBV3-1/TRBV3-2	TRBJ2-3	-	TRBD2	CASGTSGSTDTQYF	TGTGCCAGCGGGACTAGCGGGAGCACAGATACGCAGTATTTT
TRBV12-3/TRBV12-4	TRBJ2-2	-	-	CASSTRVGELFF	TGTGCAAGTTCGACCAGGGTGGGGGAGCTGTTTTTT
TRBV7-2	TRBJ2-1	-	-	CASSFRVYSYNEQFF	TGTGCCAGCAGCTTTCGGGTGTACTCCTACAATGAGCAGTTCTTC
TRBV5-5	TRBJ1-3	-	-	CASSDDRRSGNTIYF	TGTGCCAGCAGCGATGACAGGCGCTCTGGAAACACCATATATTTT
TRBV20-1	TRBJ2-1	-	-	CSARRGGEQFF	TGCAGTGCCAGGAGAGGGGGTGAGCAGTTCTTC
TRBV10-3	TRBJ2-1	-	TRBD2	CAISAGTSGTYEQFF	TGTGCCATCAGCGCCGGGACTAGCGGGACCTATGAGCAGTTCTTC
TRBV7-9	TRBJ2-3	-	TRBD1	CATATGERSTDTQYF	TGTGCCACCGCAACAGGGGAGAGGAGCACAGATACGCAGTATTTT
TRBV7-9	TRBJ1-1	-	TRBD1	CASSTDRENTEAFF	TGTGCCAGCAGCACCGACAGGGAGAACACTGAAGCTTTCTTT
TRBV19	TRBJ1-4	once	-	CASRPTARNEKLFF	TGTGCCAGTAGACCGACGGCTAGAAATGAAAAACTGTTTTTT
TRBV12-3/TRBV12-4	TRBJ2-7	-	-	CASSFRRTYEQYF	TGTGCCAGCAGTTTCCGGAGGACCTACGAGCAGTACTTC
TRBV12-3/TRBV12-4	TRBJ2-3	-	-	CASSPRDTQYF	TGTGCCAGCAGCCCGCGAGATACGCAGTATTTT
TRBV3-1/TRBV3-2	TRBJ2-2	-	-	CASSQANRVGELFF	TGTGCCAGCAGCCAAGCAAACAGGGTCGGGGAGCTGTTTTTT
TRBV2	TRBJ2-3	-	TRBD2	CATSGGGTSDTQYF	TGTGCCACCTCGGGAGGGGGGACCTCAGATACGCAGTATTTT
TRBV14	TRBJ1-2	-	-	CASSQGLRDLGYTF	TGTGCCAGCAGCCAAGGACTGCGGGATTTAGGCTACACCTTC
TRBV5-1	TRBJ1-2	-	TRBD1	CASSSGQGARGYTF	TGCGCCAGCAGCTCGGGACAGGGGGCGCGAGGCTACACCTTC
TRBV6-5	TRBJ2-3	-	TRBD2	CASRIAGRTDTQYF	TGTGCCAGCAGAATAGCGGGAAGGACAGATACGCAGTATTTT
TRBV18	TRBJ1-2	-	TRBD1	CASSRAVAGGNYGYTF	TGTGCCAGCTCACGAGCGGTGGCAGGGGGCAACTATGGCTACACCTTC
TRBV5-4	TRBJ1-2	-	TRBD1	CASSHRTGPNYGYTF	TGTGCCAGCAGCCACAGGACAGGGCCAAACTATGGCTACACCTTC
TRBV7-9	TRBJ1-4	-	TRBD1	CASSLDRGNEKLFF	TGTGCCAGCAGCTTGGACAGGGGGAATGAAAAACTGTTTTTT
TRBV29-1	TRBJ2-1	once	-	CSTRGGASYNEQFF	TGCAGCACAAGGGGGGGGGCCTCCTACAATGAGCAGTTCTTC
TRBV6-1	TRBJ2-5	-	-	CASSDLGIQETQYF	TGTGCCAGCAGTGACCTCGGGATCCAAGAGACCCAGTACTTC
TRBV7-2	TRBJ1-5	once	-	CASSFYSNQPQHF	TGTGCCAGCAGCTTCTATAGCAATCAGCCCCAGCATTTT
TRBV27	TRBJ2-5	-	-	CASSPKTVYQETQYF	TGTGCCAGCAGTCCGAAGACAGTGTACCAAGAGACCCAGTACTTC
TRBV5-1	TRBJ2-1	-	TRBD2	CASSLGTSGRAWNEQFF	TGCGCCAGCAGCTTGGGAACTAGCGGGAGGGCCTGGAATGAGCAGTTCTTC
TRBV6-5	TRBJ1-2	-	-	CASSYRAGRGGYTF	TGTGCCAGCAGTTACCGTGCAGGGAGGGGTGGCTACACCTTC
TRBV7-2	TRBJ2-7	-	-	CASSRERFSYEQYF	TGTGCCAGCAGCCGGGAGAGGTTCTCCTACGAGCAGTACTTC
TRBV4-1	TRBJ2-2	-	TRBD1	CASSQETGANTGELFF	TGCGCCAGCAGCCAAGAGACAGGGGCGAACACCGGGGAGCTGTTTTTT
TRBV12-3/TRBV12-4	TRBJ1-1	-	TRBD1	CASKGQGSTEAFF	TGTGCCAGCAAAGGACAGGGAAGCACTGAAGCTTTCTTT
TRBV13	TRBJ1-2	-	TRBD1	CASSLGDRATIYGYTF	TGTGCCAGCAGCTTAGGGGACAGGGCGACAATCTATGGCTACACCTTC
TRBV19	TRBJ1-5	-	-	CASSISFNQPQHF	TGTGCCAGTAGTATCTCCTTCAATCAGCCCCAGCATTTT
TRBV9	TRBJ1-6	-	-	CASSASGSYNSPLHF	TGTGCCAGCAGCGCCTCAGGTTCCTATAATTCACCCCTCCACTTT
TRBV6-6	TRBJ1-5	-	TRBD1	CASTMTGGNQPQHF	TGTGCCAGCACTATGACAGGGGGCAATCAGCCCCAGCATTTT
TRBV11-3	TRBJ2-1	medium-sized	-	CASSLDSGLNYNEQFF	TGTGCCAGCAGCTTAGATTCTGGACTCAACTACAATGAGCAGTTCTTC
TRBV11-2	TRBJ2-1	-	-	CASSLTESSYNEQFF	TGTGCCAGCAGCTTAACAGAGAGCTCCTACAATGAGCAGTTCTTC
TRBV11-3	TRBJ2-2	-	TRBD2	CASSLDSGSYTGELFF	TGTGCCAGCAGCTTAGATAGCGGGAGTTACACCGGGGAGCTGTTTTTT
TRBV6-2/TRBV6-3	TRBJ2-1	few	TRBD2	CASSPSGTSYNEQFF	TGTGCCAGCAGTCCGAGCGGGACCTCCTACAATGAGCAGTTCTTC
TRBV6-6	TRBJ1-5	-	-	CASSLGTPYSNQPQHF	TGTGCCAGCAGTTTGGGGACTCCATATAGCAATCAGCCCCAGCATTTT
TRBV7-9	TRBJ1-6	-	-	CASSGEGDNSPLHF	TGTGCCAGCAGCGGTGAGGGGGATAATTCACCCCTCCACTTT
TRBV27	TRBJ2-7	-	TRBD2	CASRVKRTSGMFEQYF	TGTGCCAGCAGGGTTAAGAGGACTAGCGGGATGTTCGAGCAGTACTTC
TRBV18	TRBJ1-1	-	-	CASSPRGTGTTEAFF	TGTGCCAGCTCACCAAGAGGCACAGGAACTACAGAAGCTTTCTTT
TRBV7-3	TRBJ2-2	-	-	CASSPRAEANTGELFF	TGTGCCAGCAGCCCTCGGGCGGAGGCGAACACCGGGGAGCTGTTTTTT
TRBV5-1	TRBJ2-1	-	TRBD1	CASSLGQGKFF	TGCGCCAGCAGCTTAGGACAGGGGAAGTTCTTC
TRBV5-1	TRBJ2-3	-	-	CASSLWSTGAGDTQYF	TGCGCCAGCAGCTTGTGGTCTACGGGTGCCGGAGATACGCAGTATTTT
TRBV6-5	TRBJ1-1	-	-	CASSYGQYVKAFF	TGTGCCAGCAGTTATGGACAGTATGTGAAAGCTTTCTTT
TRBV5-4	TRBJ1-1	-	-	CASSLSRGNTEAFF	TGTGCCAGCAGCTTGTCGAGAGGGAACACTGAAGCTTTCTTT
TRBV14	TRBJ2-1	-	TRBD1	CASSQDRGPYNEQFF	TGTGCCAGCAGCCAAGACAGGGGGCCATACAATGAGCAGTTCTTC
TRBV4-2	TRBJ2-1	once	TRBD2	CASSPPGAGDNEQFF	TGTGCCAGCAGCCCCCCGGGCGCGGGAGACAATGAGCAGTTCTTC
TRBV7-6	TRBJ1-1	-	TRBD1	CASSLPLWDRRNTEAFF	TGTGCCAGCAGCTTACCACTTTGGGACAGAAGGAACACTGAAGCTTTCTTT
TRBV7-9	TRBJ2-4	-	-	CASRTGGVENIQYF	TGTGCCAGCAGAACCGGGGGAGTGGAAAACATTCAGTACTTC
TRBV12-3/TRBV12-4	TRBJ1-2	-	-	CASSRTAYYGYTF	TGTGCCAGCAGCCGGACAGCCTACTATGGCTACACCTTC